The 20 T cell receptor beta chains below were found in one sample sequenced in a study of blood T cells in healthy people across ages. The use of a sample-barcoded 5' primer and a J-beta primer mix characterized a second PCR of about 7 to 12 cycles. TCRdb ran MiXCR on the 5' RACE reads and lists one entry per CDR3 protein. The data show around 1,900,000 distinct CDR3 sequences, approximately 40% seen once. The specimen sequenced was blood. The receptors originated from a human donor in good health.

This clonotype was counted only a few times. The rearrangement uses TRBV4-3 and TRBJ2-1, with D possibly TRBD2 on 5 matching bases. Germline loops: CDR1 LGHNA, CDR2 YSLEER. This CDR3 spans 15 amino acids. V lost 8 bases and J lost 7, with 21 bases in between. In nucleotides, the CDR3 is TGCGCCAGCGCCCCACGGGCGGGTTCATTGAATGAGCAGTTCTTC. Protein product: CASAPRAGSLNEQFF.

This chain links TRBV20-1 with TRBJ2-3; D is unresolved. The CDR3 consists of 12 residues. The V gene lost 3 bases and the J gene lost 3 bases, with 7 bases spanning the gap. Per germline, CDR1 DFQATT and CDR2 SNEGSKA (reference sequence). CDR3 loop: CSASVRTDTQYF. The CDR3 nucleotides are TGCAGTGCTAGTGTGCGAACAGATACGCAGTATTTT.

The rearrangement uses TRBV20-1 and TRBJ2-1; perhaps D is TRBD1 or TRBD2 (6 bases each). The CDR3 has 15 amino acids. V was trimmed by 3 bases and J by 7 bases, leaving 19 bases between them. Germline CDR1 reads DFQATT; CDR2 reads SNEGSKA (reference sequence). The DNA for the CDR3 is TGCAGTGCTAGCGGTTGGAGGGGGTCCCCGAATGAGCAGTTCTTC. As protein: CSASGWRGSPNEQFF.

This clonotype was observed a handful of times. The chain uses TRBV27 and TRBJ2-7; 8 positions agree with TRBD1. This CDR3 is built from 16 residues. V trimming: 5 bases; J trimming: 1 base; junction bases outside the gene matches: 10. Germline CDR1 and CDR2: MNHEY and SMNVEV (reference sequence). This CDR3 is CASSPSTGEWSYEQYF. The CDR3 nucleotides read TGTGCCAGCAGTCCCTCGACAGGGGAGTGGTCCTACGAGCAGTACTTC.

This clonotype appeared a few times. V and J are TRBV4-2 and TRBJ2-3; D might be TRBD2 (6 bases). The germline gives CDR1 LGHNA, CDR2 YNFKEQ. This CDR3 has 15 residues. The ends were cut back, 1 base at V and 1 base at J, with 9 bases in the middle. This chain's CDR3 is CASSQVASGTDTQYF. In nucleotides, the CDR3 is TGTGCCAGCAGCCAAGTGGCTAGCGGCACAGATACGCAGTATTTT.

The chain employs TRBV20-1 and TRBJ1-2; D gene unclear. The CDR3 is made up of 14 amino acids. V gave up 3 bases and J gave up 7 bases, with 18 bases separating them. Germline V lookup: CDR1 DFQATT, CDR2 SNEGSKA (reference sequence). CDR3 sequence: CSASSSGFDSGYTF. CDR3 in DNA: TGCAGTGCTAGCTCATCTGGCTTTGACTCTGGCTACACCTTC.

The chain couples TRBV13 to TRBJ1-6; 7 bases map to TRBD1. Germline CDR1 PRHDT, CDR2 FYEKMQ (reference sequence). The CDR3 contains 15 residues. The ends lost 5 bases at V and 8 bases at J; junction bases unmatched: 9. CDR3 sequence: CASSPQRDSYSPLHF. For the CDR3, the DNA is TGTGCCAGCAGCCCGCAGAGGGACAGTTATTCACCCCTCCACTTT.

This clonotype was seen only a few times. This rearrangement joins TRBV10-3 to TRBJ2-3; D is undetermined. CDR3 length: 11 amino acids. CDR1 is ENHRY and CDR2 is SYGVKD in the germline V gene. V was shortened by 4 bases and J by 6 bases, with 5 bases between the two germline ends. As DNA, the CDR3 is TGTGCCATCAGTGGTAAGGATACGCAGTATTTT. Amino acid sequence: CAISGKDTQYF.

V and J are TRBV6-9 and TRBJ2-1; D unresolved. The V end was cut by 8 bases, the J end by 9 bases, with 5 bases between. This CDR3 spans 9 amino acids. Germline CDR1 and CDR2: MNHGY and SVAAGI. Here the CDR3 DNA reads TGTGCCAGCTTCCGTGAGCAGTTCTTC. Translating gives CASFREQFF.

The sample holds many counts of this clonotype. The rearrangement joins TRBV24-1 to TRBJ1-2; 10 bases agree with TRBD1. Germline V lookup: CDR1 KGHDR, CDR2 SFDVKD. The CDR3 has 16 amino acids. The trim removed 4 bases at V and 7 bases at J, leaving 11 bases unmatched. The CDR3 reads CATSDRGQGGRFGYTF. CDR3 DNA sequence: TGTGCCACCAGTGACCGCGGACAGGGGGGACGATTTGGCTACACCTTC.

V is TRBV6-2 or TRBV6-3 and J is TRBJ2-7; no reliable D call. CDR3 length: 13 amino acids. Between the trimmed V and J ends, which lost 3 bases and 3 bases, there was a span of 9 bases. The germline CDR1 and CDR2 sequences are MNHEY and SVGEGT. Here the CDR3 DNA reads TGTGCCAGCAGTTATGTGACACACTACGAGCAGTACTTC. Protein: CASSYVTHYEQYF.

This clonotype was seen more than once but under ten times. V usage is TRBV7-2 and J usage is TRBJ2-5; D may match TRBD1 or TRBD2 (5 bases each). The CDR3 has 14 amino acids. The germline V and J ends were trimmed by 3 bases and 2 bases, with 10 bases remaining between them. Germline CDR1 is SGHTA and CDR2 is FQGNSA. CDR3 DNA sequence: TGTGCCAGCAGCTTGGGGCGGGCTCAAGAGACCCAGTACTTC. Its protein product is CASSLGRAQETQYF. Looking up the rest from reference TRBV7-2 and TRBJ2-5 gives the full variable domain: GAGVSQSPSNKVTEKGKDVELRCDPISGHTALYWYRQSLGQGLEFLIYFQGNSAPDKSGLPSDRFSAERTGGSVSTLTIQRTQQEDSAVYLCASSLGRAQETQYFGPGTRLLVL.

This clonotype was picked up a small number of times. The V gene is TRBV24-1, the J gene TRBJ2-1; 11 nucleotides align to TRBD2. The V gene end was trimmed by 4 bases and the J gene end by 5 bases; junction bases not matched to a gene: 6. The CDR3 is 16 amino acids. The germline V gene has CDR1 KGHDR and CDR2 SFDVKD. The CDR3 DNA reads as TGTGCCACCAGTGACCTTTCTAGCGGGGGGAACAATGAGCAGTTCTTC. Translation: CATSDLSSGGNNEQFF.

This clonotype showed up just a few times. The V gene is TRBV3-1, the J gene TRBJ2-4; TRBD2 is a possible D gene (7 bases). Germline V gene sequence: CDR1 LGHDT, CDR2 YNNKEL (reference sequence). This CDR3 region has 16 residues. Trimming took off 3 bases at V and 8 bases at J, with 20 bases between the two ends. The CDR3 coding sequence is TGTGCCAGCAGCCAGAGGGGGGGGGGGAGTAGGGACATTCAGTACTTC. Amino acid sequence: CASSQRGGGSRDIQYF.

Here the CDR3 DNA reads TGCAGTGCTAGGGAGCCTTATAGCAATCAGCCCCAGCATTTT. This translates into CSAREPYSNQPQHF. The chain is built from TRBV20-1 and TRBJ1-5; D not certain. The CDR3 spans 14 residues. CDR1 is DFQATT and CDR2 is SNEGSKA in the germline V gene (reference sequence). V dropped 3 bases and J dropped 0 bases, with 9 bases sitting between them.

CDR3: CATTGGALNTEAFF. The CDR3 DNA reads as TGTGCCACCACCGGGGGAGCCCTGAACACTGAAGCTTTCTTT. V gene TRBV24-1 combines with J gene TRBJ1-1; a weak D match, TRBD1 (5 bases). V shed 8 bases and J shed 0 bases, with 12 bases lying between them. Germline CDR1 is KGHDR and CDR2 is SFDVKD. The CDR3 totals 14 residues.

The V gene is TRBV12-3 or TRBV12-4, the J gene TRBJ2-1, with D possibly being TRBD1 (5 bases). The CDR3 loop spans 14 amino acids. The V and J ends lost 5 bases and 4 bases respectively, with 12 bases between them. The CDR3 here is CASSPTTVYNEQFF. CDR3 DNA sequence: TGTGCCAGCAGTCCGACGACAGTTTACAATGAGCAGTTCTTC.

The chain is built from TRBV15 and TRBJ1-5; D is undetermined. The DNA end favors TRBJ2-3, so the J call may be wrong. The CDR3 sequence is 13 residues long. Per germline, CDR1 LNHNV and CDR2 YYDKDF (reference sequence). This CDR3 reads CATSNGPSQPQYF. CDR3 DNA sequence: TGTGCCACCAGCAATGGACCGAGTCAGCCCCAGTATTTT.

CDR3 DNA: TGCAGCGTTGCGGGCCCGACAACTAATGAAAAACTGTTTTTT. It is translated as CSVAGPTTNEKLFF. This sequence joins TRBV29-1 and TRBJ1-4, with D unclear. V lost 4 bases, J lost 0 bases, and 9 bases lay in between. The length of the CDR3 is 14 residues. Germline CDR1 is SQVTM and CDR2 is ANQGSEA.

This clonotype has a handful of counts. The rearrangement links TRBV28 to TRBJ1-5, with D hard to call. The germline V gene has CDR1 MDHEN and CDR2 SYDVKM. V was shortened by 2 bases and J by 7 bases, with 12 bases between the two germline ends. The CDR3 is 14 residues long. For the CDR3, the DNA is TGTGCCAGCAGTTTACAGGTTCCTCCCCAGCCCCAGCATTTT. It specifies CASSLQVPPQPQHF.